Below, 15 T cell receptor beta chains from the same sample are listed, as sequenced in a study of cytomegalovirus exposure and HLA in healthy donors. The PCR employed 60 Vbeta primers together with 13 Jbeta primers. The table came from immunoSEQ multiplex PCR; TCRdb's copy has only in-frame clones and leaves some out. The sample records around 170,000 clones, over 75% being singletons. Material for sequencing was PBMCs. The origin of the receptors is a man in his fifties in good health and CMV-seronegative.

The gene calls are TRBV21-1 and TRBJ1-1. TRBV21-1 counts as a pseudogene. The CDR3 extends over 14 amino acids. Written as DNA, the CDR3 is TGTGCCAGCAGCGGCCGGGAATCGAACACTGAAGCTTTCTTT. Its protein product is CASSGRESNTEAFF.

The rearrangement links TRBV10-3 to TRBJ1-2, with 10 bases fitting TRBD1. This CDR3 spans 14 amino acids. V lost 7 bases, J lost 3 bases, and 5 bases stayed unmatched. Germline V gives CDR1 ENHRY, CDR2 SYGVKD. CDR3: CAITRTGGDYGYTF. CDR3 nucleotide sequence: TGTGCCATCACACGGACAGGGGGTGACTATGGCTACACCTTC.

The rearrangement uses TRBV5-6 and TRBJ1-1, with D tentatively TRBD1 (5 bases). Germline V gene data show CDR1 as SGHDT and CDR2 as YYEEEE. Between the trimmed V and J ends, which lost 4 bases and 4 bases, there was a span of 11 bases. The CDR3 spans 13 residues. The CDR3, as DNA: TGTGCCAGCAGCGAGTCTAGGGGCACTGAAGCTTTCTTT. Protein sequence: CASSESRGTEAFF. The variable domain in full, with the rest retrieved from reference TRBV5-6 and TRBJ1-1, is DAGVTQSPTHLIKTRGQQVTLRCSPKSGHDTVSWYQQALGQGPQFIFQYYEEEERQRGNFPDRFSGHQFPNYSSELNVNALLLGDSALYLCASSESRGTEAFFGQGTRLTVV.

The DNA for the CDR3 is TGTGCCAGCAGTCAAGATGGGGGGGAGAAAACTAGCACAGATACGCAGTATTTT. As protein: CASSQDGGEKTSTDTQYF. The chain joins TRBV6-4 to TRBJ2-3, with 7 nucleotides matching TRBD2. This CDR3 region has 18 residues. Germline assignment: CDR1 MRHNA and CDR2 SNTAGT. V shed 5 bases, J shed 0 bases, and the junction held 14 bases outside the gene matches.

This clone turned up a few times. This chain links TRBV2 with TRBJ1-4; TRBD1 matches at 10 bases. Losses at the gene ends were 4 bases for V and 7 bases for J; bases not matched to a gene: 3. Germline V CDR1 and CDR2: SNHLY, FYNNEI. CDR3 length: 14 residues. The CDR3 sequence is CASSATGGAEKLFF. CDR3 DNA sequence: TGTGCCAGCAGTGCGACAGGGGGCGCTGAAAAACTGTTTTTT.

The V call is TRBV7-2, the J call TRBJ2-1, with 8 positions matching TRBD2. This CDR3 spans 17 amino acids. Germline assignment: CDR1 SGHTA and CDR2 FQGNSA. V shed 1 base, J shed 10 bases, and the junction held 15 bases outside the gene matches. The CDR3 spells CASSLGVTGGDLWEQFF. The DNA for the CDR3 is TGTGCCAGCAGCTTAGGGGTCACGGGGGGGGACCTGTGGGAGCAGTTCTTC.

Turning to this clone: Compared with germline, one end of the junction differs, possibly owing to a read error. V usage is TRBV7-9 and J usage is TRBJ1-2; 7 bases fit TRBD1. Germline V gene lookup returns CDR1 SEHNR and CDR2 FQNEAQ (reference sequence). The CDR3 loop spans 15 amino acids. The DNA for the CDR3 is TGTTCCAGCAGCTTAGAAGGGACAGTTTACTATGGCTACACCTTC. Protein: CSSSLEGTVYYGYTF. The full variable domain, with the rest looked up from reference TRBV7-9 and TRBJ1-2, is DTGVSQNPRHKITKRGQNVTFRCDPISEHNRLYWYRQTLGQGPEFLTYFQNEAQLEKSRLLSDRFSAERPKGSFSTLEIQRTEQGDSAMYLCSSSLEGTVYYGYTFGSGTRLTVV.

The J gene is TRBJ2-3, the V gene TRBV29-1, with 8 bases matching TRBD2. The CDR3 has 14 amino acids. Germline V CDR1 and CDR2: SQVTM, ANQGSEA. V lost 1 base to trimming and J lost 11 bases; unmatched junction nucleotides: 11. The CDR3 is CSVEGTGTSGLQYF. The CDR3 DNA follows: TGCAGCGTTGAAGGGACCGGGACTAGTGGTTTGCAGTATTTT.

The chain is built from TRBV19 and TRBJ2-1, with D maybe TRBD2 (7 bases). The CDR3 sequence is 14 residues long. CDR1 and CDR2 from the germline V gene are LNHDA and SQIVND (reference sequence). Between the trimmed V and J ends, which lost 3 bases and 7 bases, there was a span of 13 bases. The CDR3 sequence is CASSIRGAGNEQFF. CDR3 nucleotides: TGTGCCAGTAGTATTCGGGGGGCGGGGAATGAGCAGTTCTTC.

The chain has TRBV4-3 and TRBJ1-1; no firm D call. V dropped 2 bases and J dropped 2 bases, with 12 bases sitting between them. This CDR3 is 15 amino acids long. CDR1 and CDR2 from the germline V gene are LGHNA and YSLEER. The CDR3 loop reads CASSQKSSLNTEAFF. Written as DNA, the CDR3 is TGCGCCAGCAGCCAAAAGTCCTCACTCAACACTGAAGCTTTCTTT.

The chain joins TRBV9 to TRBJ2-5, with no clear D. The CDR3 has 15 residues. The germline V gene has CDR1 SGDLS and CDR2 YYNGEE. Trimming cost V 0 bases and J 5 bases, with 14 bases left between them. In DNA form, the CDR3 reads TGTGCCAGCAGCGTAGGGCCACCGAAGTGGGAGACCCAGTACTTC. Residues: CASSVGPPKWETQYF.

The chain uses TRBV29-1 and TRBJ2-1, with D possibly TRBD1 on 7 matching bases. Trimming cost V 5 bases and J 6 bases, with 20 bases left between them. Germline CDR1 is SQVTM and CDR2 is ANQGSEA. The CDR3 has 15 residues. Here the CDR3 DNA reads TGCAGCGTTTCTGGGCGGGACAGATACATCAATGAGCAGTTCTTC. Translation gives CSVSGRDRYINEQFF.

The chain couples TRBV18 to TRBJ2-7; TRBD1 agrees at 9 bases. The V and J ends lost 3 bases and 4 bases, in that order; junction bases with no gene match: 7. The length of the CDR3 is 15 residues. Germline lookup yields CDR1 KGHSH and CDR2 LQKENI. The CDR3 DNA sequence: TGTGCCAGCTCACCGCCCGGGACAGGGTTTTACGAGCAGTACTTC. Its translation is CASSPPGTGFYEQYF.

The genes are TRBV7-9 and TRBJ1-6, with 9 bases lining up with TRBD1. The V gene's germline CDR1 is SEHNR and CDR2 FQNEAQ (reference sequence). The CDR3 has 16 amino acids. J lost 10 bases, V lost 5 bases, and 12 bases had no gene match. In DNA, the CDR3 is TGTGCCAGCAGCCCAGACACAGGGGGCCTCAAGTCACCCCTCCACTTT. Translation gives CASSPDTGGLKSPLHF.

V usage is TRBV4-3 and J usage is TRBJ2-1; 10 positions match TRBD2. The V segment lost 3 bases and the J segment 6 bases; nucleotides outside the gene matches: 8. This CDR3 region has 16 residues. The germline gives CDR1 LGHNA, CDR2 YSLEER. This CDR3 reads CASSQLERGGLNEQFF. CDR3 nucleotide sequence: TGCGCCAGCAGCCAGCTCGAGCGGGGGGGCCTCAATGAGCAGTTCTTC.